These 4 T cell receptor beta chains share one sample of origin, sequenced in a study of graft-versus-host responses after intestinal transplantation. TCRdb's table, derived via immunoSEQ multiplex PCR, lists solely in-frame clones and lacks some. The sample has around 21,000 clones; roughly 30% are singletons. Each mixed lymphocyte reaction held around 200,000 CFSE-labeled responders and around 200,000 irradiated violet-dye-labeled stimulators. Specimen: alloreactive CD8+ T cells from a mixed lymphocyte reaction culture, collected before intestinal transplant. Subset meaning: CFSE-low proliferating T cells sorted from approximately 6-day pre-transplant mixed lymphocyte reaction (GvH or HvG direction). Receptor source: a human patient who received an intestinal transplant.

This chain joins TRBV9 and TRBJ2-7; D is undetermined. Germline CDR1 and CDR2: SGDLS and YYNGEE. Deletions cut 0 bases from V and 3 bases from J, with 10 bases between. The CDR3 runs to 14 residues. Here the CDR3 reads CASSVGGTDYEQYF. DNA for the CDR3: TGTGCCAGCAGCGTAGGGGGTACCGACTACGAGCAGTACTTC.

V gene TRBV30 combines with J gene TRBJ2-7; TRBD1 or TRBD2 may be the D gene (5 bases each). The CDR3 runs to 16 residues. Germline V gene lookup returns CDR1 GTSNPN and CDR2 SVGIG (reference sequence). V was shortened by 0 bases and J by 3 bases, with 18 bases between the two germline ends. The CDR3 sequence: CAWSVMRGQFYYEQYF. The DNA of the CDR3 is TGTGCCTGGAGTGTAATGAGGGGCCAATTCTACTACGAGCAGTACTTC.

This clone has at least ten counts. The chain employs TRBV15 and TRBJ2-5; tentatively, D is TRBD1 or TRBD2 (6 bases each). This CDR3 is built from 14 residues. CDR1 is LNHNV, CDR2 YYDKDF, per germline (reference sequence). V lost 5 bases to trimming and J lost 5 bases, with 15 bases between them. DNA for the CDR3: TGTGCCACCAGCCCCGACGGGGGCTGGGAGACCCAGTACTTC. Translating it yields CATSPDGGWETQYF.

Judged by abundance, this clone is medium-sized (0.01 to 0.1%). The genes are TRBV6-5 and TRBJ2-2, with D possibly being TRBD1 (6 bases). The V end was cut by 2 bases, the J end by 3 bases, with 7 bases between. CDR3 size: 14 residues. From germline, CDR1 is MNHEY and CDR2 SVGAGI. Here the CDR3 DNA reads TGTGCCAGCAGTTACGGACAGTACACCGGGGAGCTGTTTTTT. Amino acid sequence: CASSYGQYTGELFF.